This T cell receptor (beta chain) was identified during a study of OX40 agonist ivuxolimab in advanced cancers. As for the study more broadly: The costimulatory receptor OX40 (CD134) was targeted by ivuxolimab, a fully human IgG2 agonistic monoclonal antibody. The paper describes the monotherapy dose-escalation part (N of about 47 patients) of the phase I trial of ivuxolimab. In the dose-escalation cohort, more than 75% of patients were male, and the mean age was about 55 years, with a range of about 23 to 90. Prior anti-PD-1, anti-PD-L1 or anti-CTLA-4 therapy was permitted, and 40% to 50% of dose-escalation patients had received checkpoint inhibitors. Peripheral TCRbeta sequencing aimed to test whether ivuxolimab altered TCR sequence diversity and caused clonal T-cell expansion. Partial responses occurred in three dose-escalation patients, of whom one had hepatocellular carcinoma and two had cutaneous melanoma. Among the roughly 50 dose-escalation patients, roughly 20 had hepatocellular carcinoma, approximately 15 melanoma, 9 renal cell carcinoma and 9 head and neck cancer. Intravenous ivuxolimab was administered to patients every 2 weeks at six dose levels: 0.01, 0.1, 0.3, 1.5, 3 and 10 mg/kg.

Note on this clone: What antigen it recognizes has not been identified. Base-call qualities are not available, and no considerably larger clone is one nucleotide away.

Results and caveats for the whole study, not just this receptor: After ivuxolimab, more expanded clones were found on average in CD8+ T cells than in CD4+ T cells. In the 0.1-3.0 mg/kg groups, partial responders had among the lowest normalized peripheral clonal expansion, particularly in CD8+ T cells. At doses of 0.1 to 3.0 mg/kg, clonal expansion of both CD4+ and CD8+ blood T cells was observed from baseline to week 6. Which antigens the clonally expanded peripheral T cells were specific for was not determined. Low levels of normalized T-cell clonal expansion were also seen in some patients who did not respond.

The junction shows trimming of 5 bases on V and 5 bases on J, and the gene matches do not reach 3 bases of it. The germline V gene (reference sequence) provides CDR1 LNHDA and CDR2 SQIVND. Reading from cysteine to phenylalanine, the CDR3 counts 13 amino acids. The only DNA kept is the CDR3, 39 bases in frame from the first base. Patients with a history of autoimmune disease or receiving systemic immunosuppression were excluded from the trial. Peripheral blood for TCR sequencing was collected from all dose cohorts at baseline, on cycle 4 day 1, and on cycle 7 day 1. The samples were taken from a phase I, first-in-human, multicenter, open-label dose-escalation trial of ivuxolimab. The trial enrolled adults with locally advanced or metastatic head and neck squamous cell, hepatocellular, melanoma or renal cell carcinoma. CD4+ and CD8+ T cells were sorted separately from peripheral blood before TCR sequencing.

Genomic DNA was extracted from sorted cells for sequencing of the TCRbeta CDR3 region. The immunoSEQ Assay was used for sequencing of TCRbeta CDR3 regions. TCRdb stores this immuneACCESS table with in-frame sequences only. Part of the clones is absent; in the studies checked, under half of the shortfall reflects unresolved V genes, and no reason is known for the rest. The sample records around 62,000 clones, 70% to 90% of which are singletons. The ten largest clones represent approximately 0.27% of the sample. This receptor was taken from an adult with an advanced solid tumor such as melanoma, head and neck, liver or kidney cancer. The specimen was CD4+ or CD8+ T cells sorted from blood, collected in a trial of the OX40 agonist ivuxolimab. This chain is built from TRBV19 and TRBJ2-5; a stretch of 9 junction bases matches TRBD2. This receptor carries the CDR3 CASSDSGRETQYF. The bases read TGTGCCAGTAGTGACAGCGGGAGGGAGACCCAGTACTTC. Extended through the reference TRBV19 and TRBJ2-5 proteins, this CDR3 yields the full variable domain: DGGITQSPKYLFRKEGQNVTLSCEQNLNHDAMYWYRQDPGQGLRLIYYSQIVNDFQKGDIAEGYSVSREKKESFPLTVTSAQKNPTAFYLCASSDSGRETQYFGPGTRLLVL.